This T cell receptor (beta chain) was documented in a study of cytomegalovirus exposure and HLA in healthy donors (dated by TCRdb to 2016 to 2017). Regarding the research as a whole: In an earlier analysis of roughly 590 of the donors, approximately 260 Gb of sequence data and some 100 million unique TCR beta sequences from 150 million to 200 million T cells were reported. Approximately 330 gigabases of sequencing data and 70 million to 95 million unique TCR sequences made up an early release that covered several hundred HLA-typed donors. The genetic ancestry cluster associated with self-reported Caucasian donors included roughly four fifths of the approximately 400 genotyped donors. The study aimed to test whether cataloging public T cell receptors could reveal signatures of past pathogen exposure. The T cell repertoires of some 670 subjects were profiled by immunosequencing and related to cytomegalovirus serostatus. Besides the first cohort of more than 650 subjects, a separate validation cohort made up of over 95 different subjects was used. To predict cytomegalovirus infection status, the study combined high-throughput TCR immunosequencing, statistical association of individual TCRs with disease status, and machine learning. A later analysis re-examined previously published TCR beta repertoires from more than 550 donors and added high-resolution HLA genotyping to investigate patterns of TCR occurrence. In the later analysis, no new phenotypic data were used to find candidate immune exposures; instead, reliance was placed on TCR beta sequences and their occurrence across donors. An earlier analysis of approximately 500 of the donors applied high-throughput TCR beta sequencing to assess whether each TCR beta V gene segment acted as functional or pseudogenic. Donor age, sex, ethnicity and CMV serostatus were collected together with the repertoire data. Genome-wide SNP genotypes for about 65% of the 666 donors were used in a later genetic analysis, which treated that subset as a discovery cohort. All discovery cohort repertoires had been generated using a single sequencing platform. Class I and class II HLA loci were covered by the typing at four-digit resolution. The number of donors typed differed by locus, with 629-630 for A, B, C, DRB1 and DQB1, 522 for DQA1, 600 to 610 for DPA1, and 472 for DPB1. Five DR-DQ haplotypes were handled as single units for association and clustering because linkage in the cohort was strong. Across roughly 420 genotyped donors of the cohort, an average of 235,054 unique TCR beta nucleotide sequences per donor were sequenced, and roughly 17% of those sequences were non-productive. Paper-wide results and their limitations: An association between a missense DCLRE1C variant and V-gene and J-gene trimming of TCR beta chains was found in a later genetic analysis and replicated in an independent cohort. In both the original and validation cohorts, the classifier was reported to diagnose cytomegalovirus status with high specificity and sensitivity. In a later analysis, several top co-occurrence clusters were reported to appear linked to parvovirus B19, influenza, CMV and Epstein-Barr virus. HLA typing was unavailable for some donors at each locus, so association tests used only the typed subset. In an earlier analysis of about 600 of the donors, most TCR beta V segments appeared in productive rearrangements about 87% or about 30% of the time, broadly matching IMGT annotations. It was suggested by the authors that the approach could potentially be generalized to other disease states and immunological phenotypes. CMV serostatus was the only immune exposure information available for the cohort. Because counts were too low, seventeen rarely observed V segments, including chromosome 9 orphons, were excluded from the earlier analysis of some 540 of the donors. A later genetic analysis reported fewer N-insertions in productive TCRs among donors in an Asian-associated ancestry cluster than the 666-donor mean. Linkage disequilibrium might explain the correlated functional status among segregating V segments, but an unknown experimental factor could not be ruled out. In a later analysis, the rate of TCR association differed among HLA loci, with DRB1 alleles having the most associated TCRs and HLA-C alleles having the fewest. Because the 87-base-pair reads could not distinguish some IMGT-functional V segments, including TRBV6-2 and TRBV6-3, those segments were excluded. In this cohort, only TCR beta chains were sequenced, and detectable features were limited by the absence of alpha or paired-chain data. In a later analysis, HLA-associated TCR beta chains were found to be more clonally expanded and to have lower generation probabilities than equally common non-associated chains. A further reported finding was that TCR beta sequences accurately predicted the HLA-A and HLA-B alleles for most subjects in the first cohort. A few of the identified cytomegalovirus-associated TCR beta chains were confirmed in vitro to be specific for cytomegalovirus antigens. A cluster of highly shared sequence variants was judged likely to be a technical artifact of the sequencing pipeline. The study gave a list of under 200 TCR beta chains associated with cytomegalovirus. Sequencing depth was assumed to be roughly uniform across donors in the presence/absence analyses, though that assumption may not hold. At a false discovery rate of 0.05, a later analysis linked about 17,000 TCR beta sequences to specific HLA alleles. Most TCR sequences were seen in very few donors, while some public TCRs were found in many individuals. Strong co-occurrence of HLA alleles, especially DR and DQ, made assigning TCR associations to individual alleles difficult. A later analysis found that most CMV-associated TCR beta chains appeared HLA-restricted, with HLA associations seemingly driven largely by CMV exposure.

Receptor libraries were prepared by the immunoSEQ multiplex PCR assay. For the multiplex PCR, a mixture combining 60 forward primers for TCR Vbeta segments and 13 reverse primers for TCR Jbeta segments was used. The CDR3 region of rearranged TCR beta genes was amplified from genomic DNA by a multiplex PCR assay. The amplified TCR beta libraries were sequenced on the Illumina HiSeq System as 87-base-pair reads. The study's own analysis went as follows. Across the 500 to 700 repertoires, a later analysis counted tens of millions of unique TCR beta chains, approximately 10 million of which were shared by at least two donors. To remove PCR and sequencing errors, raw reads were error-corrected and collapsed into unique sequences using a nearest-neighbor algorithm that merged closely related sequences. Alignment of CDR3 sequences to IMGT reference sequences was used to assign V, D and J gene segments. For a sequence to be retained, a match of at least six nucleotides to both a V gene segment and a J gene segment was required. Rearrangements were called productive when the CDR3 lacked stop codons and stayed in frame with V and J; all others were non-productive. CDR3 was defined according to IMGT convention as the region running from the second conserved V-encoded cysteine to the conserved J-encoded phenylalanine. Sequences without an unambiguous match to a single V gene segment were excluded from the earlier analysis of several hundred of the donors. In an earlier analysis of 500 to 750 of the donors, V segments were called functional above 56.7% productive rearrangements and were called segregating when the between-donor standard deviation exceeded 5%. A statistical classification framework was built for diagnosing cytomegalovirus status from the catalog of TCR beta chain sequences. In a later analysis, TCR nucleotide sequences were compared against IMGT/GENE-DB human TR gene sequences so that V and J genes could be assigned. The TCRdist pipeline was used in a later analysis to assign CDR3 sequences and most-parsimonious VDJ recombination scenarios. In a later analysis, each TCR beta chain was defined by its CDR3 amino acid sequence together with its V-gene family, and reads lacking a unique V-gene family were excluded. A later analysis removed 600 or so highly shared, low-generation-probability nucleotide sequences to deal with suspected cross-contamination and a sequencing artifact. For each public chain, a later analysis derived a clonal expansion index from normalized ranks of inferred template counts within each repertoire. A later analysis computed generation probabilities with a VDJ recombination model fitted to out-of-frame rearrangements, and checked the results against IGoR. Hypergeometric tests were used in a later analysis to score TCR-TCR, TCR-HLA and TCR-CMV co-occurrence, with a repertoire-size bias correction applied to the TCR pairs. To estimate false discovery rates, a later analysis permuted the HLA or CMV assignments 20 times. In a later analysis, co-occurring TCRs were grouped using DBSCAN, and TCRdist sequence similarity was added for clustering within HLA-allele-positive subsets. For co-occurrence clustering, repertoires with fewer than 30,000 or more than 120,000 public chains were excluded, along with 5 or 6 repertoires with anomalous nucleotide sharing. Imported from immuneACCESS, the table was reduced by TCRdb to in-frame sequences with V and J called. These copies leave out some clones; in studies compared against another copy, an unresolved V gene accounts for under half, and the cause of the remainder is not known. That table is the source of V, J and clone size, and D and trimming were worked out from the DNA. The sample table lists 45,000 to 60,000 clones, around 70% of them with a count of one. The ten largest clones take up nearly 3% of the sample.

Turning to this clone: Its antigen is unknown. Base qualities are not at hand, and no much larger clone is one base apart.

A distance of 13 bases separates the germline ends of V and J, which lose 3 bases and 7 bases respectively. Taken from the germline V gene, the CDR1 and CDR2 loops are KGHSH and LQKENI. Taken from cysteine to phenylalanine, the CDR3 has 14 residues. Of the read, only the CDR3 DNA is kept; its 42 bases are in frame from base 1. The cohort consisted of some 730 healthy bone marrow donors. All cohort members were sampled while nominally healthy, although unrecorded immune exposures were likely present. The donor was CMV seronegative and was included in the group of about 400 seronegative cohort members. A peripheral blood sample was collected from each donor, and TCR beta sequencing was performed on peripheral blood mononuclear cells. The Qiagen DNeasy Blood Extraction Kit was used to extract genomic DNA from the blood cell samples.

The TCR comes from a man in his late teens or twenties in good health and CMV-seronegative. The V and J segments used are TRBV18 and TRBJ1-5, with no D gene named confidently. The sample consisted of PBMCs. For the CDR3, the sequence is CASSPELGQQPQHF. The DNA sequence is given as TGTGCCAGCTCACCGGAGTTAGGTCAACAGCCCCAGCATTTT. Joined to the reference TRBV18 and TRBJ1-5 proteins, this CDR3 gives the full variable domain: NAGVMQNPRHLVRRRGQEARLRCSPMKGHSHVYWYRQLPEEGLKFMVYLQKENIIDESGMPKERFSAEFPKEGPSILRIQQVVRGDSAAYFCASSPELGQQPQHFGDGTRLSIL.